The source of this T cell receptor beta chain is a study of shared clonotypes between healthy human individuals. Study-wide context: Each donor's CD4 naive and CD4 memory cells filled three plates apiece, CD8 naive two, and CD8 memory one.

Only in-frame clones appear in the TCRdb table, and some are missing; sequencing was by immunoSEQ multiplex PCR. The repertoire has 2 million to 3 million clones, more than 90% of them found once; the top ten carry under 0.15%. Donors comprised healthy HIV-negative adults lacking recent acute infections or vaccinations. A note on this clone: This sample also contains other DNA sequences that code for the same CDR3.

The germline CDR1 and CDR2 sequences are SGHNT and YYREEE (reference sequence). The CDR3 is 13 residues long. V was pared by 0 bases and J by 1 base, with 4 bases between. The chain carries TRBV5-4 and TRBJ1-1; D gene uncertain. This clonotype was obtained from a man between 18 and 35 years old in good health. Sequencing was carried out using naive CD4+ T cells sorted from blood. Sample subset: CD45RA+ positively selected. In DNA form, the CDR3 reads TGTGCCAGCAGCTTGGATCCGAACACTGAAGCTTTCTTT. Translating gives CASSLDPNTEAFF.